One and the same sample provided the 7 T cell receptor beta chains below, sequenced in a study of tumor-infiltrating lymphocytes in primary liver carcinoma. TCR beta cDNA was prepared out of about 510 ng total RNA by means of a constant-region primer. The TCR beta library was amplified through three nested multiplex PCR rounds in a modified ARM-PCR procedure. Both of the initial two PCR rounds ran for around 10 cycles and employed TRBV1-TRBV30 forward primers alongside a C-beta reverse primer. TCRdb fed the multiplex PCR reads into MiXCR, producing one record per CDR3 protein. The data show about 310,000 distinct CDR3 sequences, approximately 60% seen once. Unsorted whole blood supplied the RNA, and germline DNA was extracted too. The material sequenced was peripheral blood. The receptors originated from a man between 40 and 49 years old with primary liver carcinoma and hepatitis B virus infection.

This clonotype was found many times. This rearrangement joins TRBV6-6 to TRBJ1-1; a weak D match, TRBD1 (5 bases). V was cut by 2 bases and J by 5 bases, with 9 bases left in between. The V gene's germline CDR1 is MNHNY and CDR2 SVGAGI (reference sequence). The CDR3 totals 13 residues. CDR3 sequence: CASSYRGVTEAFF. The CDR3 coding sequence is TGTGCCAGCAGTTACAGGGGAGTTACTGAAGCTTTCTTT.

Turning to this clonotype: This sequence may be a read error, since a much larger clone differs from it by one base. This chain links TRBV6-6 with TRBJ1-1; unclear D gene. Germline CDR1 reads MNHNY; CDR2 reads SVGAGI (reference sequence). Trimming removed 5 bases at V and 4 bases at J, with 20 bases between. CDR3 length: 16 amino acids. CDR3 sequence reads: CASSPLRGTLGTEAFF. The CDR3 DNA follows: TGTGCCAGCAGTCCACTTCGGGGAACCTTGGGCACTGAAGCTTTCTTT.

This clonotype was seen many times. The V and J genes are TRBV12-3 or TRBV12-4 and TRBJ1-1; D uncertain. This CDR3 contains 13 residues. Trimming removed 4 bases from V and 4 bases from J, with 10 bases in between. CDR3 region: CASSSPGATEAFF. The DNA for the CDR3 is TGTGCCAGCAGTTCGCCTGGAGCCACTGAAGCTTTCTTT.

This clonotype was observed once. This may be a read error, as it is one base from a much larger clone. CDR3 sequence reads: CASSLGQGVGNERFF. The CDR3 nucleotides read TGTGCCAGCAGTTTGGGGCAGGGGGTTGGTAATGAGCGGTTCTTC. This rearrangement joins TRBV12-3 or TRBV12-4 to TRBJ2-1, with 7 bases aligning to TRBD1. This CDR3 has 15 residues.

On this clonotype: With a much larger clone just one base away, this may be a read error. The CDR3 loop is CASSQERSNEKLSF. In DNA form, the CDR3 reads TGTGCCAGCAGCCAAGAACGCAGTAATGAAAAACTGTCTTTT. The chain recombines TRBV4-2 with TRBJ1-4; D is undetermined. Germline V CDR1 and CDR2: LGHNA, YNFKEQ. The CDR3 loop spans 14 amino acids.

The chain's CDR3 is CSVESGSGYEQYF. The CDR3 DNA reads TGCAGCGTTGAAAGCGGGAGTGGATACGAGCAGTACTTC. The genes are TRBV29-1 and TRBJ2-7; 8 positions agree with TRBD2. Germline loops: CDR1 SQVTM, CDR2 ANQGSEA. This CDR3 contains 13 residues. V lost 2 bases and J lost 4; bases outside the gene matches: 4.

A remark on this clonotype: Since a much larger clone is just one base distant, this may be a read error. This chain joins TRBV29-1 and TRBJ2-2, with a weak D call TRBD2 (5 bases). The CDR3 is made up of 11 amino acids. Germline V gives CDR1 SQVTM, CDR2 ANQGSEA. Trimming took 6 bases from V and 9 from J, leaving 11 bases between them. The CDR3 DNA is TGCAGCGTGACTACGGGCTGGGAGCTGTTTTTT. Amino acid sequence: CSVTTGWELFF.